This TCR beta chain was profiled in a study of neurological immune-mediated disorders (dated by TCRdb to the late 2010s). Background for the entire study: Peripheral blood TCR-beta repertoires from HTLV-I-associated myelopathy (HAM/TSP) patients, multiple sclerosis patients and healthy controls were compared by UMI-based sequencing. The cohort comprised 65 to 75 subjects: around 15 HAM/TSP patients, approximately 34 multiple sclerosis patients and 20 or so healthy controls. Alongside PBMC samples, the set of some 100 TCR-beta libraries contained longitudinal samples, technical triplicates, and paired CD4+ and CD8+ T-cell subsets that had been sorted. Findings and caveats that apply to the study as a whole: No identical CDR3 amino acid sequences were found to be shared among expanded clones across subjects, suggesting that TCR-beta repertoires were private in all groups. TCR clonal expansion was highest in HAM/TSP patients and lowest in MS patients, with MS patients falling below even healthy controls.

cDNA was synthesized by template-switch 5'RACE using a primer carrying a 10-nucleotide random unique molecular identifier by which each TCR transcript was tagged. Every sequencing run yielded over 160 million TCR-beta sequences covering 15-18 subjects. The RNeasy kit was used for extraction of total RNA. Using the KAPA Real-time Library Amplification kit, TCR-beta VDJ regions were amplified with primers for the TCR constant region and the 5'RACE anchor. Sample indexes and Illumina adaptors were added in a first PCR, after which library yield was increased in a second PCR. After purification with Ampure beads, the TCR product of roughly 650 bp was size-selected on a 2% E-gel SizeSelection system. Before pooling, libraries had their quality checked on a Bioanalyzer, their concentration measured with Qubit, and their quantity determined with the Kapa Library Quantification kit. Libraries were sequenced paired-end 2 x 150 bp on an Illumina HiSeq 2500. To increase sequence diversity, roughly 24-31% phiX was spiked into each library pool. The authors' analysis ran thus. Quality-filtered reads were processed with the UMI-based MiGEC pipeline, and over 90% of raw TCR sequences were removed by the MiGEC pipeline during error correction. VDJ genes were aligned to IMGT germline references, and each clonotype was defined by a unique CDR3 amino acid sequence together with V-J genes. Clonal expansion, Shannon diversity and CDR3 relatedness (CalcPairwiseDistances, ClusterSamples) were evaluated with VDJtools, and phylogenetic trees were built with CLCbio workbench. Using coefficient-of-variation modelling across technical triplicates, the study counted a clone as expanded if it had at least 8 unique UMIs. Using fastp at Q25 and MiXCR, TCRdb reprocessed the public reads and kept productive beta chains. Identical CDR3 proteins give one entry, which carries the most common genes and DNA. These V and J calls derive from TCRdb rather than the authors' analysis. Here the sample has tens of thousands of distinct CDR3 sequences; 15% to 20% occur a single time. The top ten constitute 15% to 17% of the sample.

The cysteine opens and the phenylalanine closes a CDR3 of 14 amino acids. The sequence is cut down to CDR3 DNA, 42 bases in frame from base 1. Trimming leaves V shorter by 7 bases and J shorter by 3 bases, with the junction holding 6 bases beyond the gene matches. In its sample, this clonotype was seen many times. Its cognate antigen has yet to be identified. Nothing much larger sits one base from this clone, and base qualities are not available. The healthy controls were volunteers from a blood bank in Maryland, USA. Unsorted PBMC libraries were generated from 2 million PBMCs stored in RNAlater at -80 °C until RNA extraction. Peripheral blood underwent Ficoll-Hypaque density gradient centrifugation to isolate PBMCs, which were then cryopreserved in liquid nitrogen.

Rearrangement joined TRBV12-3 or TRBV12-4 to TRBJ1-2, with 9 bases matching TRBD1. Sequencing was done on a sample of PBMCs. The sequence was obtained from a woman aged 40 to 55 in good health. At the DNA level, the sequence is TGTGCCAGCACCCCCACAGGGGGCGACTATGGCTACACCTTC. This yields the protein CASTPTGGDYGYTF.